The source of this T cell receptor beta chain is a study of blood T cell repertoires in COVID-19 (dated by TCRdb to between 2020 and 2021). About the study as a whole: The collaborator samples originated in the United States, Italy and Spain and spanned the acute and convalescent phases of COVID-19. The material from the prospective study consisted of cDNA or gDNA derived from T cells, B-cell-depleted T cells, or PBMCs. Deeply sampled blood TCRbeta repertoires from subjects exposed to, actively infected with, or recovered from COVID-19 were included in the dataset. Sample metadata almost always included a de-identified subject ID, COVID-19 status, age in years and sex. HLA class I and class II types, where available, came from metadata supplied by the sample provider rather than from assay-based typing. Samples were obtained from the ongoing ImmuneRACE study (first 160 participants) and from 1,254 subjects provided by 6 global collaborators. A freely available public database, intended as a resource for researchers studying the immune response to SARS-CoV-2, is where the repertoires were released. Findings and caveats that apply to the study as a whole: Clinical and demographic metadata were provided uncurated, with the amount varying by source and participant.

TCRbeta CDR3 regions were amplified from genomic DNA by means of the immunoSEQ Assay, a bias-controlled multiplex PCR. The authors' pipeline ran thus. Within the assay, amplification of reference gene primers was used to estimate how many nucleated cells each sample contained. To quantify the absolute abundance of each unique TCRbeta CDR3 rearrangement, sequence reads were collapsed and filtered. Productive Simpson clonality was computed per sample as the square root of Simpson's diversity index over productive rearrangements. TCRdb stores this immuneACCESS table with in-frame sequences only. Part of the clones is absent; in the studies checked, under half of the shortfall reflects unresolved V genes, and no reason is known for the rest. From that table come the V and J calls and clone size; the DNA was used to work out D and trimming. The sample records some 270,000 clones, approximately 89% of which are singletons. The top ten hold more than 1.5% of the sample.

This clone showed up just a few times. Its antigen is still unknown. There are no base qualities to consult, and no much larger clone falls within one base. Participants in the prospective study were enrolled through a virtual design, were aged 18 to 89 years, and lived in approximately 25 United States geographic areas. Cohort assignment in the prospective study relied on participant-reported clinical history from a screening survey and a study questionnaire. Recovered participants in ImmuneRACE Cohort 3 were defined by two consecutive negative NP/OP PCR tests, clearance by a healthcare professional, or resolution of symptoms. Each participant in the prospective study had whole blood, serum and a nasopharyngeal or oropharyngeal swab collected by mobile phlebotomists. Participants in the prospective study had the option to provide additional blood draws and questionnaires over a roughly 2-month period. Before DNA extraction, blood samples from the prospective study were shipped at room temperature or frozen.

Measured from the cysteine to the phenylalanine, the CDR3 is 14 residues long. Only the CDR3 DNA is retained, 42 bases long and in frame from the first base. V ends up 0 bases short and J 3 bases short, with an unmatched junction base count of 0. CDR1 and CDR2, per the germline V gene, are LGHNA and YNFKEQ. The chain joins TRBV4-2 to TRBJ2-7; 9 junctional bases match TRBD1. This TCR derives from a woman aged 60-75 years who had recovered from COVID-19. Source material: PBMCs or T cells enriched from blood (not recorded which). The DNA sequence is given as TGTGCCAGCAGCCAAGAGGACAGGGGCTACGAGCAGTACTTC. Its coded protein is CASSQEDRGYEQYF.